This T cell receptor (beta chain) derives from a study of monozygotic twins with cystic fibrosis. Study in general: Around 3 micrograms of fragmented DNA underwent about 15 PCR cycles for library preparation. Study-wide results and caveats: Age, concordance and disease severity did not associate with shared CDR3 numbers. Low clonality (median about 0.0095) suggested a mostly naive repertoire.

The V gene's germline CDR1 is SGDLS and CDR2 YYNGEE. Trimming shortened V by 0 bases and J by 0 bases, and 4 bases separated the two germline ends. The CDR3 is 14 amino acids. TCRdb keeps only in-frame clones here, not all; method: immunoSEQ multiplex PCR. The sample lists roughly 25,000 clones, more than 85% occurring once. This clone was detected a few times. Its specificity is unknown. The receptor was derived from a girl aged 2 to 9 with cystic fibrosis. The rearrangement joins TRBV9 to TRBJ2-1; D is unresolved. Material for sequencing was blood. CDR3 sequence (DNA): TGTGCCAGCAGCGTAGCTAGCTCCTACAATGAGCAGTTCTTC. It translates to CASSVASSYNEQFF. Together with reference TRBV9 and TRBJ2-1, the CDR3 gives the full variable domain: DSGVTQTPKHLITATGQRVTLRCSPRSGDLSVYWYQQSLDQGLQFLIQYYNGEERAKGNILERFSAQQFPDLHSELNLSSLELGDSALYFCASSVASSYNEQFFGPGTRLTVL.